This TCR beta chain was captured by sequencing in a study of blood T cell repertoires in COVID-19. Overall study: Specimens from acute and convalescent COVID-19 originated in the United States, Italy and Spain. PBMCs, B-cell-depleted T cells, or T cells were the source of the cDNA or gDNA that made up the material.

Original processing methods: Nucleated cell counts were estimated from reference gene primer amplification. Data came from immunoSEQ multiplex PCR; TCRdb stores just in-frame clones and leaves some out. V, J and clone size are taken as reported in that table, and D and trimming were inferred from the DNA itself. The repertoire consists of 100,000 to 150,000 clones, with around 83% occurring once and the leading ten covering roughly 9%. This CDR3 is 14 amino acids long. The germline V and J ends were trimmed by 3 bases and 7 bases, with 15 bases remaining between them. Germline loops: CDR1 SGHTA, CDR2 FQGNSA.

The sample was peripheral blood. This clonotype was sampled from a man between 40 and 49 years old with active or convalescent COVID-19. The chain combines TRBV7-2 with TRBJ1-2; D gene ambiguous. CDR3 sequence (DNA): TGTGCCAGCAGCTTTGCTGAGATGTCCTCTGGCTACACCTTC. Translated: CASSFAEMSSGYTF.